The clone carrying this T cell receptor (beta chain) showed up many times. Its antigen is unknown. This sample is part of a study of neurological immune-mediated disorders. cDNA was made by 5'RACE with 10-nucleotide random UMIs. MiXCR was run by TCRdb on the 5' RACE reads, yielding one entry per CDR3 protein. The sample records tens of thousands of distinct CDR3 sequences, around 3.3% being singletons. The study's findings and limits: The study found no CDR3 amino acid sequences shared by expanded clones across subjects, suggesting private repertoires in all groups. For the multiple sclerosis repertoire cluster, no association with any clinical or MRI feature was found. Among 34 multiple sclerosis patients, phylogenetic grouping put the repertoires of 18 into a single related-CDR3 cluster, a possible signature.

This CDR3 contains 21 residues. The trim removed 6 bases at V and 0 bases at J, leaving 23 bases unmatched. Per the germline V gene, CDR1 is LNHDA and CDR2 is SQIVND (reference sequence). This chain connects TRBV19 to TRBJ1-5, with 7 bases identical to TRBD1. This TCR derives from a woman aged 45-60 years with multiple sclerosis. Sequencing was done on a sample of PBMCs. The CDR3 protein is CASSQTPRPRGLRYSNQPQHF. The CDR3 DNA reads TGTGCCAGTAGCCAGACCCCGCGTCCGAGGGGGCTGCGGTATAGCAATCAGCCCCAGCATTTT.